This TCR beta chain was found in a study of cytomegalovirus exposure and HLA in healthy donors. Study-wide results and limits: Subsequent analysis showed first-cohort TCR clusters tending to co-occur in 120 validation repertoires.

The 120-subject validation cohort, separate from the approximately 670-subject first cohort, included the donors. The germline V gene encodes CDR1 LNHDA and CDR2 SQIVND (reference sequence). The CDR3 sequence is 16 residues long. Trimming removed 4 bases from V and 4 bases from J; junction bases left unmatched: 8. As concerns this clone: What it recognizes is unknown.

TCRdb keeps only in-frame clones here, not all; method: immunoSEQ multiplex PCR. Found here are 90,000 or so clones, 85% of them singletons; the top ten hold approximately 22%. The receptor was isolated from a man between 18 and 29 years old in good health and CMV-seropositive. The sequencing sample was made of PBMCs. The chain is built from TRBV19 and TRBJ1-4; 8 nucleotides agree with TRBD1. The CDR3 loop reads CASSTRQGSLNEKLFF. The CDR3 DNA reads TGTGCCAGTAGTACACGACAGGGGAGCCTTAATGAAAAACTGTTTTTT. The whole variable domain, remainder taken from reference TRBV19 and TRBJ1-4, is DGGITQSPKYLFRKEGQNVTLSCEQNLNHDAMYWYRQDPGQGLRLIYYSQIVNDFQKGDIAEGYSVSREKKESFPLTVTSAQKNPTAFYLCASSTRQGSLNEKLFFGSGTQLSVL.